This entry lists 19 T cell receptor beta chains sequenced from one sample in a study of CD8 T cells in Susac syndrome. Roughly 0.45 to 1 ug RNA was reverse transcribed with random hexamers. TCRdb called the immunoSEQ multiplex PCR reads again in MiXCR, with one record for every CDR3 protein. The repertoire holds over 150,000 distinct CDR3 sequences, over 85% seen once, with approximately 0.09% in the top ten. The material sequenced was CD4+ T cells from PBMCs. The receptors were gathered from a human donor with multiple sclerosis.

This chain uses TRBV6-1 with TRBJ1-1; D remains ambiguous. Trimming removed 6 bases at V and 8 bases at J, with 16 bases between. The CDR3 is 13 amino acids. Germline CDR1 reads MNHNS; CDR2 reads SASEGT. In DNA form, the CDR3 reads TGTGCCAGCAGGGTGGACGGGAACTCGGAAGCTTTCTTT. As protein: CASRVDGNSEAFF.

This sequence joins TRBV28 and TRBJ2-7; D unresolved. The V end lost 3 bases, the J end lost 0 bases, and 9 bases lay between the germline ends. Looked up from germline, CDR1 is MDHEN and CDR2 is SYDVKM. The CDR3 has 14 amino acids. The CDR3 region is CASSLADYSYEQYF. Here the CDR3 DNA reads TGTGCCAGCAGTTTGGCTGATTACTCCTACGAGCAGTACTTC.

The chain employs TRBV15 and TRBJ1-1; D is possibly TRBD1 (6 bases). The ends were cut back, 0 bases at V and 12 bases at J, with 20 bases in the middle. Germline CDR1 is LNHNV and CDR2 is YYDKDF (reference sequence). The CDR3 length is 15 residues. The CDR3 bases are TGTGCCACCAGCAGAGATAAGATTGTGGACAGCGGGCCTTTCTTT. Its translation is CATSRDKIVDSGPFF.

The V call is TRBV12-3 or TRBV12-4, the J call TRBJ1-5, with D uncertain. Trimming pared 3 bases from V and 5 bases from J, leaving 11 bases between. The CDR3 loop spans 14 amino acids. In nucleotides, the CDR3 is TGTGCCAGCAGTTTTGGGAATTCGCATCAGCCCCAGCATTTT. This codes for CASSFGNSHQPQHF.

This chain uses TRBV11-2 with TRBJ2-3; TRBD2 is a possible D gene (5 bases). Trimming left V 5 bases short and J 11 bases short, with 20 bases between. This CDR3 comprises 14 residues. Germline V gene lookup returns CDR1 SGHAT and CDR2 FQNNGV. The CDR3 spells CASSLGVPRERQYF. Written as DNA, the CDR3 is TGTGCCAGCAGCCTTGGGGTGCCTAGGGAGAGGCAGTATTTT.

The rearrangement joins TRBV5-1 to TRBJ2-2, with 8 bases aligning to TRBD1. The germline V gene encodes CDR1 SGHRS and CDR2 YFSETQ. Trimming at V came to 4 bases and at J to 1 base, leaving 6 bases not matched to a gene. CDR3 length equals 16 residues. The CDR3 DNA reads TGCGCCAGCAGCCTCCACAGGGGGGAGAACACCGGGGAGCTGTTTTTT. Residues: CASSLHRGENTGELFF.

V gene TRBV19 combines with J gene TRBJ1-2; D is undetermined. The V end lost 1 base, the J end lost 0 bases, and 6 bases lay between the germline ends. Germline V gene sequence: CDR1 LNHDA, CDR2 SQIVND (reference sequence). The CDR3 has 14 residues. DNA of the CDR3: TGTGCCAGTAGTATAGGTCCGTCTAACTATGGCTACACCTTC. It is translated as CASSIGPSNYGYTF. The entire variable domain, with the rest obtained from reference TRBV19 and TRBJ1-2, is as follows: DGGITQSPKYLFRKEGQNVTLSCEQNLNHDAMYWYRQDPGQGLRLIYYSQIVNDFQKGDIAEGYSVSREKKESFPLTVTSAQKNPTAFYLCASSIGPSNYGYTFGSGTRLTVV.

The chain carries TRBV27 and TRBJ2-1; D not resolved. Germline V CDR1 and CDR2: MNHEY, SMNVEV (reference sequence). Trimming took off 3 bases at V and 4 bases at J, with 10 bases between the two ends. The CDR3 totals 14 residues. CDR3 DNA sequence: TGTGCCAGCAGTTTGGTAGCCAGGTACAATGAGCAGTTCTTC. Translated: CASSLVARYNEQFF.

CDR3 loop: CASSSQSRDTGELFF. DNA of the CDR3: TGTGCCAGTAGTTCCCAGAGTAGGGACACCGGGGAGCTGTTTTTT. The chain couples TRBV19 to TRBJ2-2; D is unclear. Germline assignment: CDR1 LNHDA and CDR2 SQIVND (reference sequence). V lost 5 bases and J lost 3, with 13 bases in between. CDR3 length: 15 residues.

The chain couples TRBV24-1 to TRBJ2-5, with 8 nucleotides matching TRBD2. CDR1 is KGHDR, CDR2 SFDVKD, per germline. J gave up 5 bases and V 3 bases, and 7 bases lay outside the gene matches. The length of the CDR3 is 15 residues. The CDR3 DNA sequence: TGTGCCACCAGTGATGACACGGGAGGGATGGAGACCCAGTACTTC. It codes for CATSDDTGGMETQYF.

CDR3: CASGPVYEQYF. In DNA, the CDR3 is TGTGCCAGCGGGCCCGTTTACGAGCAGTACTTC. V usage is TRBV28 and J usage is TRBJ2-7; D gene uncertain. Germline CDR1 is MDHEN and CDR2 is SYDVKM. Trimming stripped 8 bases from V and 4 bases from J, with 9 bases between. The CDR3 covers 11 residues.

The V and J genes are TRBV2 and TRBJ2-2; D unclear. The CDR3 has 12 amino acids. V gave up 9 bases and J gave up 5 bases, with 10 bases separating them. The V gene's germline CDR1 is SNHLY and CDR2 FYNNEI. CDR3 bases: TGTGCCAGAGAGTTTGGAACCGGGGAGCTGTTTTTT. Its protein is CAREFGTGELFF.

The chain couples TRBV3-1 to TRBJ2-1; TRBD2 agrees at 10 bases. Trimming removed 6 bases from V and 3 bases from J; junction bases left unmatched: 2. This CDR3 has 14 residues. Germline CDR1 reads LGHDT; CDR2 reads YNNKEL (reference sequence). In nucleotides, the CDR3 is TGTGCCAGCAGTGGACTAGCGGACTACAATGAGCAGTTCTTC. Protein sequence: CASSGLADYNEQFF.

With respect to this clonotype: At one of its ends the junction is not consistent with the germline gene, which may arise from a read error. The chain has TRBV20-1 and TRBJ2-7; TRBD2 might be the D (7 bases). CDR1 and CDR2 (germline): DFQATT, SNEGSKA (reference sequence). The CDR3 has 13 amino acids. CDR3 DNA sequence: TGCAGTGCAAGAGAGGGGGGGCTAGACGAGCAGTACTTC. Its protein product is CSAREGGLDEQYF.

As DNA, the CDR3 is TGTGCCACCAGTGATTTTGGGGTTGGAAGCGGCGATGAGCAGTTCTTC. Residues: CATSDFGVGSGDEQFF. The chain employs TRBV24-1 and TRBJ2-1, with TRBD2 as a possible D gene (5 bases). Germline loops: CDR1 KGHDR, CDR2 SFDVKD. With 1 base removed from V and 8 bases from J, the gap between germline ends came to 17 bases. The CDR3 length is 16 residues.

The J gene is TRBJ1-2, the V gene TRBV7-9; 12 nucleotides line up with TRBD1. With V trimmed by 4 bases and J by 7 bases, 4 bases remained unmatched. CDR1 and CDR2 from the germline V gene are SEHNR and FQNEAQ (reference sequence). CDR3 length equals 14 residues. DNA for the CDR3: TGTGCCAGCAGCTCTGGGACAGGGGGCAGTGGCTACACCTTC. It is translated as CASSSGTGGSGYTF.

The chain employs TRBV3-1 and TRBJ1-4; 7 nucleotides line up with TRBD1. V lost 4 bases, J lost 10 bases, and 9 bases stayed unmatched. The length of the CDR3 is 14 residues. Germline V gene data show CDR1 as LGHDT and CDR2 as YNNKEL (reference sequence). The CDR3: CASSPRQGIGKLFF. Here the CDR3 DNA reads TGTGCCAGCAGCCCCCGACAGGGAATCGGAAAACTGTTTTTT.

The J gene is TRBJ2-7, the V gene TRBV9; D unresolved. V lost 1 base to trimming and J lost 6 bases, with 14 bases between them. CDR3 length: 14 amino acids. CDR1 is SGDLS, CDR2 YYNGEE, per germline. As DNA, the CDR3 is TGTGCCAGCAGCGTAAGGCTTGTGGGGTCCGAGCAGTACTTC. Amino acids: CASSVRLVGSEQYF.

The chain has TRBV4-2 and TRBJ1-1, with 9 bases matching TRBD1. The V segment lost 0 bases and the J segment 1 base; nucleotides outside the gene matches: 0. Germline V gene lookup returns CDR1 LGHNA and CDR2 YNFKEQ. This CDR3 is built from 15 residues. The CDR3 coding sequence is TGTGCCAGCAGCCAAGAGGACAGGGGGAACACTGAAGCTTTCTTT. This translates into CASSQEDRGNTEAFF.